This T cell receptor (beta chain) is from a study of blood T cell repertoires in COVID-19. Study at large: Sites across the United States, Italy and Spain contributed samples from acute and convalescent COVID-19. T cells, B-cell-depleted T cells, or PBMCs provided the cDNA or gDNA that served as material.

Original processing notes: Amplifying reference gene primers gave estimates of nucleated cell counts. TCRdb keeps only in-frame clones here, not all; method: immunoSEQ multiplex PCR. Clone size and V and J calls were adopted from that table, with D and trimming inferred from the DNA. This sample carries about 120,000 clones, about 88% of them seen once, and the ten largest clones take approximately 1.1%. The count of this clone is one. Germline V gene data show CDR1 as KGHDR and CDR2 as SFDVKD. V gave up 4 bases and J gave up 2 bases; unmatched junction bases: 7. This CDR3 contains 16 residues. This receptor was obtained from a woman older than 75 with acute or convalescent COVID-19. The V gene is TRBV24-1, the J gene TRBJ2-5; TRBD1 matches at 9 bases. What was sequenced was peripheral blood. DNA for the CDR3: TGTGCCACCAGTGACCCTTCGACAGGGGGGCAAGAGACCCAGTACTTC. It codes for CATSDPSTGGQETQYF.